Listed below are T cell receptor beta chains from one sample, sequenced in a study of cytomegalovirus exposure and HLA in healthy donors. Only in-frame clones appear in the TCRdb table, and some are missing; sequencing was by immunoSEQ multiplex PCR. This table has approximately 130,000 clones, over 85% appearing once. The source material was PBMCs. The receptors shown here come from a woman between 18 and 29 years old in good health and CMV-seronegative. Both conserved end residues are part of each CDR3. D genes are given only for firm matches. The size entry is marked missing in some rows and otherwise reads once, few, many or a size class.

>TRBJ2-7|TRBV19|.|.
CASSLGTLGYEQYF
TGTGCCAGTAGTCTAGGGACACTCGGGTACGAGCAGTACTTC
>TRBJ1-1|TRBV7-2|.|.
CASSLIAGPSEAFF
TGTGCCAGCAGCTTAATTGCGGGGCCCTCTGAAGCTTTCTTT
>TRBJ2-7|TRBV5-4|.|.
CASSLGSAGEQYF
TGTGCCAGCAGCTTGGGGAGCGCGGGCGAGCAGTACTTC
>TRBJ2-5|TRBV5-1|.|.
CASSLDYFQETQYF
TGCGCCAGCAGCCTCGACTACTTCCAAGAGACCCAGTACTTC
>TRBJ2-1|TRBV28|few|TRBD1
CASRGGGSHNEQFF
TGTGCCAGCAGAGGGGGCGGATCCCACAATGAGCAGTTCTTC
>TRBJ2-7|TRBV5-5|.|.
CASSQDRYEQYF
TGTGCCAGCAGCCAAGACAGGTACGAGCAGTACTTC
>TRBJ2-7|TRBV14|.|TRBD1
CASSQDNRGYEQYF
TGTGCCAGCAGCCAAGATAACAGGGGATACGAGCAGTACTTC
>TRBJ2-7|TRBV6-5|.|.
CASTFMGGPTYEQYF
TGTGCCAGCACCTTCATGGGGGGACCCACCTACGAGCAGTACTTC
>TRBJ2-7|TRBV5-4|.|TRBD2
CASSLASEGTAGGPYEQYF
TGTGCCAGCAGCTTGGCCTCGGAGGGAACGGCGGGAGGACCCTACGAGCAGTACTTC
>TRBJ2-7|TRBV13|.|.
CASSLDRSTNVQYF
TGTGCCAGCAGCCTCGACAGGAGCACTAATGTGCAGTACTTC
>TRBJ1-4|TRBV30|.|.
CAWSVSQGQIF
TGTGCCTGGAGTGTCTCTCAGGGTCAGATTTTT
>TRBJ2-7|TRBV18|.|.
CASSPTRGSGPYEQYF
TGTGCCAGCTCACCAACACGGGGTAGCGGACCCTACGAGCAGTACTTC
>TRBJ1-5|TRBV30|.|.
CAWSPLGGSQPQHF
TGTGCCTGGAGTCCTCTGGGGGGGAGTCAGCCCCAGCATTTT
>TRBJ2-7|TRBV11-2|.|.
CASSPIDSISYEQYF
TGTGCCAGCAGCCCAATTGACAGTATCTCCTACGAGCAGTACTTC
>TRBJ2-2|TRBV7-9|.|TRBD1
CASSLSDRGGPGELFF
TGTGCCAGCAGCCTAAGCGACAGGGGGGGTCCCGGGGAGCTGTTTTTT
>TRBJ1-6|TRBV2|.|.
CASNPSPVSPLHF
TGTGCCAGCAACCCCTCCCCGGTTTCACCCCTCCACTTT
>TRBJ1-1|TRBV18|.|TRBD1
CASSLGQGAAEAFF
TGTGCCAGCTCCCTGGGGCAGGGGGCAGCGGAAGCTTTCTTT
>TRBJ1-4|TRBV4-2|.|TRBD1
CASSPRQGVNEKLFF
TGTGCCAGCAGCCCAAGACAGGGGGTTAATGAAAAACTGTTTTTT
>TRBJ1-4|TRBV28|.|.
CASSSQVGRDGEKLFF
TGTGCCAGCAGTTCCCAAGTCGGCAGGGATGGAGAAAAACTGTTTTTT
>TRBJ2-7|TRBV5-1|once|.
CASSWGQGPYEQYF
TGCGCCAGCAGCTGGGGGCAGGGGCCCTACGAGCAGTACTTC